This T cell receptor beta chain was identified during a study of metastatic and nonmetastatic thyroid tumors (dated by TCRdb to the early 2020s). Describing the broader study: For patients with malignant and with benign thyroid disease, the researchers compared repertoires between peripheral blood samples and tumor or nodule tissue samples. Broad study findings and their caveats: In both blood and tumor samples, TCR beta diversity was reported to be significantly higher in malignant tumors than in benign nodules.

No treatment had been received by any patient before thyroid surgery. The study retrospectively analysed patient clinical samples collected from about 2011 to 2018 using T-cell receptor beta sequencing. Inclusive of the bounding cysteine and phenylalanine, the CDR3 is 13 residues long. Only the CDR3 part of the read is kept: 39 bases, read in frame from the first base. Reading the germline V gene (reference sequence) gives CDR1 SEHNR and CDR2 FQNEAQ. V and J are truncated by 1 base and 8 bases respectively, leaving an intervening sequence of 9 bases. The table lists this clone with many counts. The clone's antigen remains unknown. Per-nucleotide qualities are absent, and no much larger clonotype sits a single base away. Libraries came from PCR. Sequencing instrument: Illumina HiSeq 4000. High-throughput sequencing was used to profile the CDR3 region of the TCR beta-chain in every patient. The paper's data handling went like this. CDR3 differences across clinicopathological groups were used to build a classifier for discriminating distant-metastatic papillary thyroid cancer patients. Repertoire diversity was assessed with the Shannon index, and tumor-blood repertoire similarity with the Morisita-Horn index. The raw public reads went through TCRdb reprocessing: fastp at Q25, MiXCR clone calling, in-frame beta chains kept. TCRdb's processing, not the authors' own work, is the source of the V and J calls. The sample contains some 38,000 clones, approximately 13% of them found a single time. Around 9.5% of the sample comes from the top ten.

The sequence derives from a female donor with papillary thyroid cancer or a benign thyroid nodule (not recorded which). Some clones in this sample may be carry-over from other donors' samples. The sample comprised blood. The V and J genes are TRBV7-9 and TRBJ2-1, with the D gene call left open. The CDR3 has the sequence CASSLGVKDEQFF. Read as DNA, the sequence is TGTGCCAGCAGCTTAGGAGTCAAGGATGAGCAGTTCTTC.